A selection of T cell receptor beta chains follows, all from one sample in a study of cytomegalovirus exposure and HLA in healthy donors. Libraries were prepared by immunoSEQ multiplex PCR; TCRdb keeps only in-frame clonotypes and omits some of them. The sample lists under 200,000 clones; about 75% were seen once. What was sequenced was PBMCs. The receptor source for this set is a woman aged 45-65 years in good health and CMV-seropositive. Both conserved end residues are part of each CDR3. D genes are given only for firm matches. Where a row states a size, it is once, few, many or the class of an expanded clone; other rows omit it.

TRBJ1-2 | TRBV6-6 | TRBD1 | - | CASNYLGQGINYGYTF
TRBJ2-5 | TRBV19 | - | - | CASNHNPGHKQETQYF
TRBJ2-5 | TRBV5-1 | - | - | CASSSGAQETQYF
TRBJ2-3 | TRBV9 | TRBD2 | few | CASSVWSGGPDTQYF
TRBJ1-6 | TRBV27 | - | - | CASSFLTRQGINSPLHF
TRBJ2-3 | TRBV7-9 | - | - | CASSQGRGLYTDMQYF
TRBJ2-1 | TRBV5-4 | TRBD2 | - | CASSWTSGGVTYNEQFF
TRBJ2-2 | TRBV5-4 | - | once | CASSSGWGDTGELFF
TRBJ1-1 | TRBV20-1 | - | once | CSANRNTEAFF
TRBJ2-2 | TRBV7-2 | - | - | CAWNLQGAGELFF
TRBJ2-4 | TRBV10-3 | - | - | CAISGDEAPQGIQYF
TRBJ2-6 | TRBV6-1 | TRBD2 | - | CASSELSWGTSGGAFGANVLTF